This T cell receptor (beta chain) was recovered during a study of cytomegalovirus exposure and HLA in healthy donors. Whole-study findings and limits: For most subjects, TCR beta sequences were reported to predict HLA-A and HLA-B alleles with accuracy.

A single count supports this clone. Its antigen is still unknown. The primer mix had 60 Vbeta and 13 Jbeta primers. Sequencing used immunoSEQ multiplex PCR; TCRdb keeps in-frame clones, though not all of them. The sample carries some 99,000 clones, 65% to 90% recorded once. The V end was cut by 6 bases, the J end by 4 bases, with 15 bases between. Germline V gene sequence: CDR1 MNHEY, CDR2 SVGAGI. The CDR3 has 14 amino acids. The source material was PBMCs. The receptor was isolated from a woman aged 25 to 39 in good health and CMV-seronegative. J is TRBJ1-2 and V is TRBV6-5, with D unresolved. CDR3 coding DNA: TGTGCCAGCAGCCGCCCAGGCGGGCGCTATGGCTACACCTTC. It specifies CASSRPGGRYGYTF.